The 18 T cell receptor beta chains below were found in one sample sequenced in a study of T cells after yellow fever vaccination (dated by TCRdb to about 2019). Library preparation employed 5' RACE. TCRdb shows the sequencer as Illumina HiSeq 2500. TCRdb trimmed the raw reads at Q25, called clones with MiXCR and kept productive beta chains. Entries that share a CDR3 protein sequence are merged under the most common genes and DNA. The sample profile shows tens of thousands of distinct CDR3 sequences; 3.4% of them were found once. Around 0.98% of the sample rests with the top ten. The intended sense of this specimen's treatment or condition label: live attenuated yellow fever vaccine strain. This specimen was PBMCs, either bulk or a sorted T-cell subset (CD4+, CD8+, memory, or dextramer-sorted; not recorded which), taken 35 to 50 days after the first yellow fever vaccination. These TCRs come from a man younger than 30 who received the YFV17D yellow fever vaccine.

This clonotype was counted at least ten times. The gene calls are TRBV4-1 and TRBJ2-2; 7 bases align to TRBD1. The CDR3 runs 15 residues. V shed 4 bases, J shed 3 bases, and the junction held 5 bases outside the gene matches. The V gene's germline CDR1 is MGHRA and CDR2 YSYEKL. The CDR3 DNA follows: TGCGCCAGCAGCCCCGGACAGGCCTACACCGGGGAGCTGTTTTTT. It specifies CASSPGQAYTGELFF.

This clonotype has a count of ten or more. This chain joins TRBV20-1 and TRBJ2-7; TRBD1 aligns across 8 bases. This CDR3 has 13 amino acids. The J segment lost 3 bases and the V segment lost 2 bases, leaving 3 bases of the junction unmatched. The V gene's germline CDR1 is DFQATT and CDR2 SNEGSKA (reference sequence). The CDR3 region is CSARHTGGYEQYF. The CDR3 DNA is TGCAGTGCTAGACATACAGGGGGCTACGAGCAGTACTTC.

The table lists this clonotype with many counts. V is TRBV5-1 and J is TRBJ1-6; no clear D. V lost 0 bases and J lost 10, with 8 bases in between. The CDR3 has 13 residues. Germline loops: CDR1 SGHRS, CDR2 YFSETQ. Here the CDR3 reads CASSLGPQSPLHF. DNA for the CDR3: TGCGCCAGCAGCTTGGGTCCCCAGTCACCCCTCCACTTT.

This clonotype has ten or more counts. The V call is TRBV7-8, the J call TRBJ1-1; TRBD1 aligns across 7 bases. Trimming at V came to 5 bases and at J to 9 bases, leaving 6 bases not matched to a gene. The CDR3 covers 12 residues. The germline V gene encodes CDR1 SGHVS and CDR2 FQNEAQ. This CDR3 is CASSTQGRQAFF. CDR3 bases: TGTGCCAGCAGCACACAGGGGCGGCAAGCTTTCTTT.

Ten or more counts support this clonotype. The chain couples TRBV28 to TRBJ1-2; 8 nucleotides line up with TRBD1. The length of the CDR3 is 16 residues. Germline loops: CDR1 MDHEN, CDR2 SYDVKM. Trimming at V came to 4 bases and at J to 8 bases, leaving 15 bases not matched to a gene. CDR3 loop: CASSWASGTGFEGYTF. For the CDR3, the DNA is TGTGCCAGCAGTTGGGCCTCCGGGACAGGATTTGAAGGCTACACCTTC.

There are many counts of this clonotype. The V and J genes are TRBV7-9 and TRBJ1-4; 7 positions agree with TRBD1. CDR3 length: 14 residues. Germline-derived CDR1 and CDR2 are SEHNR and FQNEAQ (reference sequence). Losses at the gene ends were 4 bases for V and 7 bases for J; bases not matched to a gene: 6. CDR3 residues: CASSSTGRREKLFF. The CDR3 bases are TGTGCCAGCAGCTCGACAGGGCGGCGTGAAAAACTGTTTTTT.

This clonotype came up many times. The V and J genes are TRBV18 and TRBJ2-1, with 9 nucleotides matching TRBD2. The CDR3 sequence is 15 residues long. V trimming: 3 bases; J trimming: 7 bases; junction bases outside the gene matches: 7. Germline V gene sequence: CDR1 KGHSH, CDR2 LQKENI. The CDR3 nucleotides read TGTGCCAGCTCACCCCCGGGACTAGCATCGAATGAGCAGTTCTTC. Translation gives CASSPPGLASNEQFF.

This clonotype was recorded many times. The rearrangement uses TRBV18 and TRBJ1-1, with D hard to call. This CDR3 has 13 amino acids. V was trimmed by 2 bases and J by 1 base, leaving 5 bases between them. In germline, CDR1 is KGHSH, CDR2 LQKENI. The DNA for the CDR3 is TGTGCCAGCTCACCAAGGGAGAACACTGAAGCTTTCTTT. Translated: CASSPRENTEAFF.

This clonotype was picked up many times. V gene TRBV20-1 combines with J gene TRBJ2-1; possible D gene TRBD2, 6 bases. V lost 5 bases and J 0 bases, leaving 14 bases between the germline ends. The CDR3 is 15 amino acids. Germline CDR1 and CDR2: DFQATT and SNEGSKA (reference sequence). In DNA form, the CDR3 reads TGCAGTGCTTCCCCGCCCGGGGGCTCCTACAATGAGCAGTTCTTC. This sequence encodes CSASPPGGSYNEQFF.

In its sample, this clonotype was seen many times. The chain recombines TRBV30 with TRBJ2-7; D uncertain. CDR3 length equals 13 residues. V was trimmed by 3 bases and J by 2 bases, leaving 11 bases between them. Germline assignment: CDR1 GTSNPN and CDR2 SVGIG (reference sequence). CDR3 amino acids: CAWRTWAAYEQYF. The CDR3 nucleotides read TGTGCCTGGAGGACCTGGGCAGCCTACGAGCAGTACTTC. Full variable domain (rest looked up from reference TRBV30 and TRBJ2-7): SQTIHQWPATLVQPVGSPLSLECTVEGTSNPNLYWYRQAAGRGLQLLFYSVGIGQISSEVPQNLSASRPQDRQFILSSKKLLLSDSGFYLCAWRTWAAYEQYFGPGTRLTVT.

This clonotype appeared many times. This chain uses TRBV12-3 or TRBV12-4 with TRBJ2-1; D is possibly TRBD1 (6 bases). The CDR3 has 15 residues. With 3 bases removed from V and 1 base from J, the gap between germline ends came to 10 bases. The CDR3 sequence: CASSLRQGSYNEQFF. The CDR3 nucleotides read TGTGCCAGCAGTTTGAGGCAGGGGTCCTACAATGAGCAGTTCTTC.

This clonotype was picked up many times. The chain joins TRBV7-3 to TRBJ2-1, with TRBD2 identical over 8 bases. CDR1 SGHTA and CDR2 FQGTGA come from the germline V gene. This CDR3 comprises 15 residues. V trimming: 5 bases; J trimming: 0 bases; junction bases outside the gene matches: 3. Here the CDR3 reads CASSRGGSSYNEQFF. CDR3 DNA: TGTGCCAGCAGCCGGGGGGGAAGCTCCTACAATGAGCAGTTCTTC.

In its sample, this clonotype was seen many times. For the CDR3, the DNA is TGCGCCAGCAGCTACGGCCTGGGGAACACTGAAGCTTTCTTT. Its translation: CASSYGLGNTEAFF. The chain carries TRBV5-1 and TRBJ1-1; unclear D gene. Trimming left V 3 bases short and J 1 base short, with 10 bases between. CDR1 SGHRS and CDR2 YFSETQ come from the germline V gene. CDR3 length: 14 residues.

This clonotype was seen ten or more times. The V call is TRBV29-1, the J call TRBJ1-1; possibly TRBD1 for D (5 bases). The CDR3 has 12 residues. Per germline, CDR1 SQVTM and CDR2 ANQGSEA. With 3 bases removed from V and 4 bases from J, the gap between germline ends came to 9 bases. CDR3 nucleotides: TGCAGCGTTGACCGGGACGGCACTGAAGCTTTCTTT. This sequence encodes CSVDRDGTEAFF.

This clonotype was seen many times. A read error may be the cause here, since a much bigger clone is one base away. The V call is TRBV4-3, the J call TRBJ1-1; no reliable D call. The CDR3 totals 13 residues. Deletions cut 0 bases from V and 0 bases from J, with 2 bases between. The germline CDR1 and CDR2 sequences are LGHNA and YSLEER. For the CDR3, the DNA is TGCGCCAGCAGCCAAGATCTGAACACTGAAGCTTTCTTT. It specifies CASSQDLNTEAFF.

This clonotype was detected ten times or more. The V and J genes are TRBV6-1 and TRBJ2-5; D is perhaps TRBD1 (6 bases). CDR1 and CDR2 (germline): MNHNS, SASEGT. CDR3 size: 14 residues. V was cut by 4 bases and J by 5 bases, with 14 bases left in between. The CDR3 DNA sequence: TGTGCCAGCAGTGGGGGCACAGGGATGGAGACCCAGTACTTC. It encodes CASSGGTGMETQYF.

This clonotype is termed medium-sized. The chain has TRBV12-3 or TRBV12-4 and TRBJ2-5, with TRBD1 matching over 10 bases. The CDR3 runs 13 residues. V was pared by 5 bases and J by 11 bases, with 8 bases of the junction left unmatched. CDR3 in DNA: TGTGCCAGCAGTCGGACAGGGGGTAAAGTTCAGTACTTC. Translation: CASSRTGGKVQYF.

This clonotype was counted ten times or more. J is TRBJ1-1 and V is TRBV7-2; D possibly corresponds to TRBD1 (6 bases). The germline V gene encodes CDR1 SGHTA and CDR2 FQGNSA. The CDR3 is made up of 14 amino acids. The V end lost 3 bases, the J end lost 4 bases, and 12 bases lay between the germline ends. The CDR3 spells CASSFQGFGTEAFF. Written as DNA, the CDR3 is TGTGCCAGCAGCTTTCAGGGGTTCGGCACTGAAGCTTTCTTT. The variable domain in full, with the rest retrieved from reference TRBV7-2 and TRBJ1-1, is GAGVSQSPSNKVTEKGKDVELRCDPISGHTALYWYRQSLGQGLEFLIYFQGNSAPDKSGLPSDRFSAERTGGSVSTLTIQRTQQEDSAVYLCASSFQGFGTEAFFGQGTRLTVV.